These 15 T cell receptor beta chains were sequenced from one sample in a study of CD8 T cells in ankylosing spondylitis. TCRdb analysed the 5' RACE reads with MiXCR anew, one entry per CDR3 protein. The sample includes about 120,000 distinct CDR3 sequences, approximately 15% of them seen just once. The sample taken for sequencing was blood, either unsorted or a sorted T cell fraction (not recorded which). These TCRs come from a female donor with ankylosing spondylitis or in good health (not recorded which).

This clonotype was counted ten times or more. This chain links TRBV20-1 with TRBJ1-1, with 10 bases lining up with TRBD1. The germline V gene has CDR1 DFQATT and CDR2 SNEGSKA (reference sequence). The CDR3 totals 15 residues. The trim removed 1 base at V and 3 bases at J, leaving 5 bases unmatched. CDR3 loop: CSARAPGQGYTEAFF. In nucleotides, the CDR3 is TGCAGTGCTAGAGCCCCGGGACAGGGGTACACTGAAGCTTTCTTT.

This clonotype was observed many times. V is TRBV5-1 and J is TRBJ2-1; 10 positions agree with TRBD2. The CDR3 is 15 residues long. Germline assignment: CDR1 SGHRS and CDR2 YFSETQ. Trimming at V came to 7 bases and at J to 6 bases, leaving 10 bases not matched to a gene. The CDR3: CASLKGSGRANEQFF. The CDR3 bases are TGCGCCAGCCTGAAAGGCAGCGGGAGGGCCAATGAGCAGTTCTTC.

The sample holds many counts of this clonotype. This chain joins TRBV15 and TRBJ1-1, with TRBD1 identical over 8 bases. CDR3 length: 16 amino acids. Germline loops: CDR1 LNHNV, CDR2 YYDKDF (reference sequence). The ends lost 5 bases at V and 2 bases at J; junction bases unmatched: 10. The CDR3: CATSGGTGLLNTEAFF. The CDR3 DNA reads as TGTGCCACCAGCGGCGGGACAGGCCTCTTAAACACTGAAGCTTTCTTT. Based on the CDR3 plus reference TRBV15 and TRBJ1-1, the full variable domain is DAMVIQNPRYQVTQFGKPVTLSCSQTLNHNVMYWYQQKSSQAPKLLFHYYDKDFNNEADTPDNFQSRRPNTSFCFLDIRSPGLGDTAMYLCATSGGTGLLNTEAFFGQGTRLTVV.

The V and J genes are TRBV30 and TRBJ2-7; no reliable D call. CDR1 and CDR2 (germline): GTSNPN, SVGIG (reference sequence). This CDR3 region has 11 residues. Trimming left V 1 base short and J 4 bases short, with 5 bases between. CDR3 in DNA: TGTGCCTGGAGTGCGGATTACGAGCAGTACTTC. This translates into CAWSADYEQYF. The whole variable domain, filled in from reference TRBV30 and TRBJ2-7, reads SQTIHQWPATLVQPVGSPLSLECTVEGTSNPNLYWYRQAAGRGLQLLFYSVGIGQISSEVPQNLSASRPQDRQFILSSKKLLLSDSGFYLCAWSADYEQYFGPGTRLTVT.

This clonotype was counted between two and nine times. The chain links TRBV5-1 to TRBJ2-3, with 11 bases matching TRBD1. CDR1 and CDR2 (germline): SGHRS, YFSETQ. This CDR3 contains 16 residues. V shed 3 bases and J 3 bases; nucleotides not matched to a gene: 6. The CDR3 nucleotides read TGCGCCAGCAGCTCTACGGGACAGGGGGTGACAGATACGCAGTATTTT. Its translation: CASSSTGQGVTDTQYF.

Comment on this clonotype: A much more abundant neighbour one base away suggests this may be a read error. This chain uses TRBV4-2 with TRBJ2-7, with D unresolved. Germline CDR1 LGHNA, CDR2 YNFKEQ. This CDR3 is 13 amino acids long. The chain's CDR3 is CASSQRSAYVQYF. The CDR3 coding sequence is TGTGCCAGCAGCCAAAGGTCCGCCTACGTGCAGTACTTC.

This clonotype came up many times. The chain couples TRBV12-3 or TRBV12-4 to TRBJ2-7; 7 bases align to TRBD2. The CDR3 runs 12 residues. J gave up 10 bases and V 5 bases, and 8 bases lay outside the gene matches. CDR3 amino acids: CASSVGTTGQYF. The CDR3 DNA is TGTGCCAGCAGTGTCGGGACTACGGGCCAGTACTTC.

This clonotype has ten or more counts. The chain recombines TRBV7-6 with TRBJ1-3, with D perhaps TRBD1 (6 bases). Germline V gene data show CDR1 as SGHVS and CDR2 as FNYEAQ. The CDR3 loop spans 14 amino acids. The V end lost 5 bases, the J end lost 8 bases, and 16 bases lay between the germline ends. CDR3: CASSRPGAGDTIYF. The CDR3, as DNA: TGTGCCAGCAGCCGACCGGGGGCCGGGGACACCATATATTTT.

In DNA form, the CDR3 reads TGTGCCAGCAGCACAGGACAGAGCTCCTACAATGAGCAGTTCTTC. It translates to CASSTGQSSYNEQFF. The rearrangement joins TRBV7-3 to TRBJ2-1; the D gene is possibly TRBD1 (6 bases). This CDR3 has 15 amino acids. CDR1 and CDR2 (germline): SGHTA, FQGTGA. Trimming removed 5 bases at V and 0 bases at J, with 11 bases between. The full variable domain, in which reference TRBV7-3 and TRBJ2-1 provide the parts outside the CDR3, is GAGVSQTPSNKVTEKGKYVELRCDPISGHTALYWYRQSLGQGPEFLIYFQGTGAADDSGLPNDRFFAVRPEGSVSTLKIQRTERGDSAVYLCASSTGQSSYNEQFFGPGTRLTVL.

Points on this clonotype: A much larger clonotype is one base distant, so this may be a read error. The chain couples TRBV5-1 to TRBJ2-1; 7 bases are shared with TRBD2. There are 16 residues in the CDR3. The germline gives CDR1 SGHRS, CDR2 YFSETQ. The CDR3 sequence: CASSLSGDYSYNEQIF. CDR3 sequence (DNA): TGCGCCAGCAGCCTATCCGGGGACTACTCCTACAATGAGCAGATCTTC.

This clonotype has only a few counts. The rearrangement links TRBV2 to TRBJ1-6; D not certain. The CDR3 runs 16 residues. The V gene's germline CDR1 is SNHLY and CDR2 FYNNEI. The V gene lost 3 bases and the J gene lost 7 bases, with 16 bases spanning the gap. The CDR3 here is CASSELAYGGNSPLHF. DNA for the CDR3: TGTGCCAGCAGTGAGTTGGCCTACGGAGGCAATTCACCCCTCCACTTT.

The sample holds many counts of this clonotype. In DNA form, the CDR3 reads TGTGCCAGCCGTAGGGCCGAGACCCAGTACTTC. Translation gives CASRRAETQYF. The chain employs TRBV12-3 or TRBV12-4 and TRBJ2-5; no reliable D call. V lost 8 bases to trimming and J lost 5 bases, with 9 bases between them. The CDR3 has 11 amino acids.

The table lists this clonotype with many counts. This chain uses TRBV12-3 or TRBV12-4 with TRBJ2-1, with TRBD2 matching 15 bases. This CDR3 is built from 15 residues. V shed 3 bases, J shed 7 bases, and the junction held 1 base outside the gene matches. The CDR3 nucleotides are TGTGCCAGCAGTTTGGGACTAGCGGGAGGAAATGAGCAGTTCTTC. Translating gives CASSLGLAGGNEQFF.

Only one count was recorded for this clonotype. A read error may be the cause here, since a much bigger clone is one base away. V and J are TRBV10-3 and TRBJ2-1; TRBD1 matches at 8 bases. The CDR3 is 15 amino acids. Losses at the gene ends were 4 bases for V and 7 bases for J; bases not matched to a gene: 9. Germline assignment: CDR1 ENHRY and CDR2 SYGVKD. The CDR3 region is CAISGAGQGSNEQFF. The CDR3 DNA is TGTGCCATCAGTGGGGCCGGACAGGGTTCAAATGAGCAGTTCTTC.

This clonotype was seen only once. Since no conserved phenylalanine or tryptophan closes the CDR3, a read error is the likely cause. J is TRBJ2-7 and V is TRBV3-1; D gene uncertain. The CDR3 runs to 11 residues. The V end lost 4 bases, the J end lost 0 bases, and 1 base lay between the germline ends. The germline CDR1 and CDR2 sequences are LGHDT and YNNKEL (reference sequence). This CDR3 is CASSLSYEQYL. Here the CDR3 DNA reads TGTGCCAGCAGCCTCTCCTACGAGCAGTACCTC.